A selection of T cell receptor beta chains follows, all from one sample in a study of blood T cells in healthy people across ages. Each CDR3 protein is one row after TCRdb ran MiXCR on the 5' RACE reads. The table has about 1.6 million distinct CDR3 sequences, almost 35% seen once. Sequencing input: blood. These receptors all stem from a woman aged 25-40 years in good health. CDR3s include the opening cysteine and the closing phenylalanine or tryptophan. Expanded clones get a size class; other rows say once, few or many, or leave the size out.

abundance	v_gene	j_gene	len	CDR3aa
-	TRBV5-1	TRBJ2-5	15	CASSSQGLSGGEQYF
-	TRBV15	TRBJ1-5	17	CATSREGPLYSNQPQHF
few	TRBV12-3/TRBV12-4	TRBJ2-7	13	CASSPLAGGEQYF
once	TRBV6-2/TRBV6-3	TRBJ2-5	14	CASRKTGGHETQYF
many	TRBV7-9	TRBJ1-1	15	CASTSWDRGRTEAFF
few	TRBV7-9	TRBJ2-1	15	CASSLPGTSRGEQFF
once	TRBV10-3	TRBJ2-5	13	CATLAGGQETQYF
-	TRBV6-1	TRBJ2-1	16	CASSAYGVSSYNEQFF
-	TRBV29-1	TRBJ1-2	13	CSVSPTGNYGYTF
-	TRBV27	TRBJ2-2	15	CASKPGRENTGELFF
many	TRBV12-3/TRBV12-4	TRBJ2-5	16	CASSLEQGPPRETQYF
few	TRBV9	TRBJ1-2	17	CASSVMGTAGGYHGYTF
once	TRBV2	TRBJ2-3	13	CATRGSGADTQYF
few	TRBV20-1	TRBJ2-1	15	CSARDMRGVSNEQFF
-	TRBV5-1	TRBJ1-2	14	CASSYGRSETGYTF
few	TRBV27	TRBJ1-2	14	CASSASGTPHGYTF
-	TRBV5-1	TRBJ1-2	13	CASSFGDGYGYTF
-	TRBV21-1	TRBJ2-5	15	CASSKKGPSQETQYF